These 29 T cell receptor beta chains were all obtained from the same sample, sequenced in a study of cytomegalovirus exposure and HLA in healthy donors. The PCR used 60 Vbeta and 13 Jbeta primers. Assay used: immunoSEQ multiplex PCR; TCRdb lists only in-frame clones, some missing. The sample has fewer than 200,000 clones, 72% seen once; the top ten hold roughly 2.5%. The specimen sequenced was PBMCs. These receptors were obtained from a human donor in good health.

CDR3 sequence: CASSPRGQGGSYEQYF. The CDR3 DNA sequence: TGTGCCAGCTCACCAAGGGGACAGGGGGGGTCCTACGAGCAGTACTTC. The chain carries TRBV18 and TRBJ2-7; 11 nucleotides match TRBD1. The CDR3 extends over 16 amino acids. Trimming took 2 bases from V and 1 from J; bases not matched to a gene: 4. The germline V gene has CDR1 KGHSH and CDR2 LQKENI.

The rearrangement joins TRBV5-1 to TRBJ2-5, with D tentatively TRBD2 (6 bases). CDR3 length equals 16 residues. Germline CDR1 and CDR2: SGHRS and YFSETQ. The V and J ends lost 2 bases and 0 bases respectively, with 14 bases between them. The CDR3 region is CASSLGLGGYQETQYF. The CDR3 DNA is TGCGCCAGCAGCTTAGGCCTTGGGGGGTACCAAGAGACCCAGTACTTC. The full variable domain, rest sourced from reference TRBV5-1 and TRBJ2-5, is KAGVTQTPRYLIKTRGQQVTLSCSPISGHRSVSWYQQTPGQGLQFLFEYFSETQRNKGNFPGRFSGRQFSNSRSEMNVSTLELGDSALYLCASSLGLGGYQETQYFGPGTRLLVL.

The chain recombines TRBV7-2 with TRBJ1-6; D is unresolved. Germline assignment: CDR1 SGHTA and CDR2 FQGNSA. CDR3 size: 13 residues. V lost 5 bases, J lost 10 bases, and 12 bases lay in between. DNA for the CDR3: TGTGCCAGCAGCAATAGCGGACCCTCACCCCTCCACTTT. It codes for CASSNSGPSPLHF.

This clone came up a few times. V is TRBV6-5 and J is TRBJ1-3; TRBD1 agrees at 8 bases. The CDR3 contains 14 residues. The V and J ends lost 4 bases and 5 bases, in that order; junction bases with no gene match: 4. The germline V gene encodes CDR1 MNHEY and CDR2 SVGAGI. DNA of the CDR3: TGTGCCAGCAGTTTGGACAGGGAGAGAAACACCATATATTTT. Protein product: CASSLDRERNTIYF.

This clone was observed a single time. This CDR3 reads CASSRGIQETQYF. The CDR3, as DNA: TGTGCCAGCTCAAGGGGGATCCAAGAGACCCAGTACTTC. The chain has TRBV18 and TRBJ2-5; TRBD1 is a possible D gene (6 bases). With 5 bases removed from V and 1 base from J, the gap between germline ends came to 8 bases. Germline V gene sequence: CDR1 KGHSH, CDR2 LQKENI. This CDR3 has 13 residues.

The V gene is TRBV4-1, the J gene TRBJ2-1, with TRBD2 as a possible D gene (5 bases). CDR3 length: 14 residues. Trimming took off 2 bases at V and 9 bases at J, with 14 bases between the two ends. Germline assignment: CDR1 MGHRA and CDR2 YSYEKL. The CDR3 coding sequence is TGCGCCAGCAGCCAACAGGCCAACCGGGGTGAGCAGTTCTTC. Protein: CASSQQANRGEQFF.

The chain recombines TRBV7-3 with TRBJ2-3; a weak D match, TRBD2 (5 bases). Germline V lookup: CDR1 SGHTA, CDR2 FQGTGA. This CDR3 spans 15 amino acids. V lost 0 bases and J 0 bases, leaving 7 bases between the germline ends. As DNA, the CDR3 is TGTGCCAGCAGCTTAACACGGGGAAGCACAGATACGCAGTATTTT. Residues: CASSLTRGSTDTQYF. Full variable domain (missing parts from reference TRBV7-3 and TRBJ2-3): GAGVSQTPSNKVTEKGKYVELRCDPISGHTALYWYRQSLGQGPEFLIYFQGTGAADDSGLPNDRFFAVRPEGSVSTLKIQRTERGDSAVYLCASSLTRGSTDTQYFGPGTRLTVL.

This rearrangement joins TRBV10-1 to TRBJ2-2; the match to TRBD1 covers 8 bases. The CDR3 is 15 residues long. V was clipped by 4 bases and J by 5 bases; unmatched bases: 6. Germline V gene data show CDR1 as WNHNN and CDR2 as SYGVQD (reference sequence). For the CDR3, the DNA is TGCGCCAGCAGTGCCAGGGGGCTTGGGACCGGGGAGCTGTTTTTT. It encodes CASSARGLGTGELFF.

The count of this clone is one. This chain uses TRBV15 with TRBJ2-7, with 8 bases that match TRBD1. The CDR3 length is 12 residues. Germline CDR1 reads LNHNV; CDR2 reads YYDKDF (reference sequence). V was clipped by 8 bases and J by 10 bases; unmatched bases: 10. CDR3 in amino acids: CATSGTGETQYF. CDR3 sequence (DNA): TGTGCCACCTCCGGGACAGGAGAAACCCAGTACTTC.

The gene calls are TRBV7-3 and TRBJ2-2, with TRBD2 matching 9 bases. Trimming cost V 3 bases and J 6 bases; bases outside gene matches: 8. This CDR3 has 16 residues. Germline V gene lookup returns CDR1 SGHTA and CDR2 FQGTGA. The CDR3 here is CASSFGRGGAAGELFF. The CDR3 bases are TGTGCCAGCAGCTTCGGACGCGGGGGGGCCGCCGGGGAGCTGTTTTTT.

With respect to this clone: The junction and the germline gene differ at one end; a read error may be behind it. The rearrangement uses TRBV7-9 and TRBJ1-2; 7 bases line up with TRBD1. The CDR3 covers 11 residues. Germline CDR1 SEHNR, CDR2 FQNEAQ (reference sequence). The CDR3 nucleotides read TGTGCCAGCAGCTTAGAGGGACAGACCTACTTC. Amino acids: CASSLEGQTYF.

The chain has TRBV5-4 and TRBJ2-7; 8 nucleotides align to TRBD2. Germline CDR1 reads SGHNT; CDR2 reads YYREEE (reference sequence). The CDR3 runs to 16 residues. J was trimmed by 4 bases and V by 3 bases; bases with no gene match: 12. The CDR3 region is CASSSSGGAIGYEQYF. Here the CDR3 DNA reads TGTGCCAGCAGCTCCTCGGGGGGGGCGATAGGTTACGAGCAGTACTTC. The full variable domain, rest sourced from reference TRBV5-4 and TRBJ2-7, is ETGVTQSPTHLIKTRGQQVTLRCSSQSGHNTVSWYQQALGQGPQFIFQYYREEENGRGNFPPRFSGLQFPNYSSELNVNALELDDSALYLCASSSSGGAIGYEQYFGPGTRLTVT.

This clone was observed a handful of times. The rearrangement joins TRBV19 to TRBJ1-2; D is possibly TRBD1 (5 bases). V was clipped by 1 base and J by 2 bases, with 5 bases between them. The CDR3 covers 13 residues. Per the germline V gene, CDR1 is LNHDA and CDR2 is SQIVND (reference sequence). In nucleotides, the CDR3 is TGTGCCAGTAGTATAGGGACAAACTATGGCTACACCTTC. Residues: CASSIGTNYGYTF.

The V gene is TRBV27, the J gene TRBJ2-6; TRBD1 is a possible D gene (5 bases). The CDR3 is made up of 16 amino acids. Germline V lookup: CDR1 MNHEY, CDR2 SMNVEV (reference sequence). The V end was cut by 5 bases, the J end by 3 bases, with 14 bases between. The CDR3 reads CASSPYRTGGANVLTF. CDR3 sequence (DNA): TGTGCCAGCAGTCCATACAGGACGGGTGGGGCCAACGTCCTGACTTTC.

The chain is built from TRBV15 and TRBJ1-1; no clear D gene. The length of the CDR3 is 13 residues. V was trimmed by 0 bases and J by 3 bases, leaving 5 bases between them. Germline lookup yields CDR1 LNHNV and CDR2 YYDKDF (reference sequence). Written as DNA, the CDR3 is TGTGCCACCAGCAGAGATCCGGACACTGAAGCTTTCTTT. This codes for CATSRDPDTEAFF.

The sample holds a few counts of this clone. The rearrangement links TRBV30 to TRBJ1-1; 11 bases are a match to TRBD1. V gave up 5 bases and J gave up 0 bases; unmatched junction bases: 5. The CDR3 consists of 15 residues. Germline-derived CDR1 and CDR2 are GTSNPN and SVGIG (reference sequence). Here the CDR3 reads CAWGTGGPLNTEAFF. CDR3 nucleotide sequence: TGTGCCTGGGGGACAGGGGGTCCCCTGAACACTGAAGCTTTCTTT.

The genes are TRBV6-1 and TRBJ1-3, with D hard to call. This CDR3 has 16 residues. V gave up 4 bases and J gave up 1 base, with 14 bases separating them. Looked up from germline, CDR1 is MNHNS and CDR2 is SASEGT. Here the CDR3 DNA reads TGTGCCAGCAGTGTCTCTCGGAGGGAGTCTGGAAACACCATATATTTT. It encodes CASSVSRRESGNTIYF.

The chain employs TRBV30 and TRBJ1-1, with a tentative D call TRBD1 (6 bases). The CDR3 totals 13 residues. Trimming removed 3 bases at V and 7 bases at J, with 15 bases between. The germline V gene encodes CDR1 GTSNPN and CDR2 SVGIG (reference sequence). CDR3 region: CAWRTDRRGEAFF. The CDR3 nucleotides are TGTGCCTGGAGGACAGACAGGCGCGGTGAAGCTTTCTTT.

This clone was picked up a small number of times. The rearrangement links TRBV6-5 to TRBJ1-2, with 7 bases aligning to TRBD1. Germline trimming cut 10 bases from V and 2 bases from J; bases unmatched to any gene: 7. The CDR3 loop spans 13 amino acids. CDR1 and CDR2 from the germline V gene are MNHEY and SVGAGI. The CDR3 region is CATARTGNYGYTF. The CDR3 nucleotides read TGTGCCACCGCTAGGACAGGCAACTATGGCTACACCTTC.

This chain joins TRBV19 and TRBJ1-2; D is perhaps TRBD1 (6 bases). There are 14 residues in the CDR3. The germline V gene has CDR1 LNHDA and CDR2 SQIVND (reference sequence). The V end was cut by 6 bases, the J end by 4 bases, with 15 bases between. The CDR3, as DNA: TGTGCCAGTAGCCAGCAGGACAGCCTCTATGGCTACACCTTC. Its translation is CASSQQDSLYGYTF.

The J gene is TRBJ1-1, the V gene TRBV7-9; no firm D call. Germline CDR1 SEHNR, CDR2 FQNEAQ (reference sequence). This CDR3 comprises 11 residues. For the CDR3, the DNA is TGTGCAACACAAGAGAACACTGAAGCTTTCTTT. This encodes CATQENTEAFF.

This rearrangement joins TRBV10-3 to TRBJ1-6; 8 bases agree with TRBD1. Per the germline V gene, CDR1 is ENHRY and CDR2 is SYGVKD. The CDR3 length is 13 residues. With V trimmed by 6 bases and J by 7 bases, 2 bases remained unmatched. DNA for the CDR3: TGTGCCATCAGAGACAGGGGAAATTCACCCCTCCACTTT. This sequence encodes CAIRDRGNSPLHF.

This CDR3 is CAWSVLGANYGYTF. The CDR3 DNA reads TGTGCCTGGAGTGTACTGGGAGCTAACTATGGCTACACCTTC. The J gene is TRBJ1-2, the V gene TRBV30; D gene ambiguous. Germline loops: CDR1 GTSNPN, CDR2 SVGIG (reference sequence). V lost 0 bases and J lost 0, with 8 bases in between. CDR3 length: 14 residues.

The V gene is TRBV5-1, the J gene TRBJ2-7; no reliable D call. CDR3 length equals 14 residues. Germline V gives CDR1 SGHRS, CDR2 YFSETQ. Deletions cut 0 bases from V and 5 bases from J, with 12 bases between. The CDR3 loop is CASSLEARGDEQYF. In DNA, the CDR3 is TGCGCCAGCAGCTTGGAGGCTAGAGGTGACGAGCAGTACTTC.

The chain employs TRBV7-2 and TRBJ2-2; D is perhaps TRBD2 (5 bases). The germline gives CDR1 SGHTA, CDR2 FQGNSA. The CDR3 has 15 amino acids. Between the trimmed V and J ends, which lost 7 bases and 4 bases, there was a span of 16 bases. CDR3 in DNA: TGTGCCAGCACCATAAGAAGGGCGGGCACCGGGGAGCTGTTTTTT. Residues: CASTIRRAGTGELFF.

The rearrangement uses TRBV28 and TRBJ1-2; 7 nucleotides match TRBD1. Germline V CDR1 and CDR2: MDHEN, SYDVKM. The CDR3 is 14 residues long. V was clipped by 1 base and J by 5 bases; unmatched bases: 4. DNA for the CDR3: TGTGCCAGCAGTTTATTGCAGGGGGTTTATGGCTACACCTTC. This gives the protein CASSLLQGVYGYTF.

V gene TRBV5-1 combines with J gene TRBJ1-2, with D tentatively TRBD1 (6 bases). Per the germline V gene, CDR1 is SGHRS and CDR2 is YFSETQ. The germline V and J ends were trimmed by 7 bases and 4 bases, with 17 bases remaining between them. The CDR3 runs 14 residues. DNA of the CDR3: TGCGCCAGCCGCTCCCCGGGGGGCTTCTATGGCTACACCTTC. Its translation is CASRSPGGFYGYTF.

The J gene is TRBJ2-1, the V gene TRBV27; tentatively, D is TRBD1 (6 bases). The CDR3 is 13 residues long. The V end was cut by 7 bases, the J end by 6 bases, with 13 bases between. Germline lookup yields CDR1 MNHEY and CDR2 SMNVEV (reference sequence). The CDR3 protein is CASMWGPGNEQFF. The DNA of the CDR3 is TGTGCCAGCATGTGGGGGCCTGGCAATGAGCAGTTCTTC.

The chain has TRBV7-6 and TRBJ2-7; 7 positions agree with TRBD1. Trimming cost V 5 bases and J 3 bases; bases outside gene matches: 7. Germline V gene data show CDR1 as SGHVS and CDR2 as FNYEAQ. This CDR3 region has 14 residues. The CDR3 spells CASSLPDRDYEQYF. The CDR3 coding sequence is TGTGCCAGCAGCCTCCCCGACAGGGACTACGAGCAGTACTTC.